The entry that follows covers one T cell receptor (beta chain) sequence. Antigen specificity is unknown. This table comes from immunoSEQ multiplex PCR, and its TCRdb copy is limited to in-frame clones, with some not included. The data show 130,000 to 150,000 clones, about 90% seen once. The entry originates in a study of graft-versus-host responses after intestinal transplantation. In the study overall: Induction with anti-thymocyte globulin, then tacrolimus and steroids for about 3 years, was given to all recipients. General study findings and limits: GvH clones detected in recipient marrow included some appearing first in ileum or blood.

J gave up 2 bases and V 6 bases, and 5 bases lay outside the gene matches. Per the germline V gene, CDR1 is MNHEY and CDR2 is SVGAGI. This CDR3 contains 14 residues. The TCR sequence derives from a human donor who received an intestinal transplant. The sample was unstimulated CD4+ T cells sorted from spleen or lymph node cells, taken before intestinal transplant. The rearrangement joins TRBV6-5 to TRBJ1-2, with 8 bases identical to TRBD1. CDR3 loop: CASRQGGTNYGYTF. Written as DNA, the CDR3 is TGTGCCAGCAGACAGGGGGGGACCAACTATGGCTACACCTTC.